This T cell receptor beta chain was profiled in a study of control samples from healthy donors and cancer patients. Assay used: immunoSEQ multiplex PCR; TCRdb lists only in-frame clones, some missing. The profile shows roughly 130,000 clones, 91% of them singletons. Losses at the gene ends were 6 bases for V and 4 bases for J; bases not matched to a gene: 9. The CDR3 covers 16 residues. CDR1 is ENHRY and CDR2 is SYGVKD in the germline V gene. This clone was found once. Sequenced: blood. This TCR was sampled from a man in his late teens or twenties in good health. The genes are TRBV10-3 and TRBJ2-2, with 9 positions matching TRBD2. CDR3 amino acids: CAIRSLAGATTGELFF. As DNA, the CDR3 is TGTGCCATCAGATCCTTAGCGGGGGCGACCACCGGGGAGCTGTTTTTT.